The 2 T cell receptor beta chains in this list originate from one sample, sequenced in a study of Ad26.COV2.S vaccination and SARS-CoV-2 variants. Sequencing was performed with immunoSEQ multiplex PCR; in TCRdb, only in-frame clones are kept and a portion is missing. The sample lists some 300,000 clones; about 86% were seen once. Sample treatment: 19 received Ad26.COV2.S at low or high dose, single or two shots; roughly five received placebo; per-sample allocation not given. Sampling was done on day 63 after the first vaccine or placebo injection. The specimen was peripheral blood, collected in a trial of Ad26.COV2.S vaccine versus placebo. These receptors were collected from a person aged 18-65 years who received the Ad26.COV2.S COVID-19 vaccine or a placebo.

This clone turned up a few times. The V call is TRBV7-9, the J call TRBJ2-7, with 8 bases aligning to TRBD1. Per the germline V gene, CDR1 is SEHNR and CDR2 is FQNEAQ (reference sequence). The CDR3 is 14 amino acids. V trimming: 3 bases; J trimming: 6 bases; junction bases outside the gene matches: 7. The CDR3 DNA follows: TGTGCCAGCAGCTTCGGACAGGGCGTGCGCGAGCAGTACTTC. Protein product: CASSFGQGVREQYF.

The J gene is TRBJ1-2, the V gene TRBV5-8; TRBD1 is a possible D gene (5 bases). The CDR3 consists of 10 residues. CDR1 SGHTS and CDR2 YDEGEE come from the germline V gene. The germline V and J ends were trimmed by 4 bases and 8 bases, with 6 bases remaining between them. The CDR3 sequence: CASSTGGYTF. CDR3 coding DNA: TGTGCCAGCAGCACAGGAGGCTACACCTTC. Full variable domain (rest looked up from reference TRBV5-8 and TRBJ1-2): EAGVTQSPTHLIKTRGQQATLRCSPISGHTSVYWYQQALGLGLQFLLWYDEGEERNRGNFPPRFSGRQFPNYSSELNVNALELEDSALYLCASSTGGYTFGSGTRLTVV.